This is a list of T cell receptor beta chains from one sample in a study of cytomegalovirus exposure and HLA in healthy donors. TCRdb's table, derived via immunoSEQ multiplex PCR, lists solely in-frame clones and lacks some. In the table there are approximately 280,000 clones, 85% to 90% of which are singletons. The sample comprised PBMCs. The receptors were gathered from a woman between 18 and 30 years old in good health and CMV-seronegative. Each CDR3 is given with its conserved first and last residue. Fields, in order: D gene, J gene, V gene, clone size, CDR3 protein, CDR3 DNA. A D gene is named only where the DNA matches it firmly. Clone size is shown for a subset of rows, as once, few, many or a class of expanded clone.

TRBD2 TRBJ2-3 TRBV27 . CASSFKRGGTDTQYF TGTGCCAGCAGTTTTAAGCGGGGGGGCACAGATACGCAGTATTTT
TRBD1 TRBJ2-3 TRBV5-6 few CASSLGTGEADTQYF TGTGCCAGCAGCTTGGGGACAGGGGAGGCAGATACGCAGTATTTT
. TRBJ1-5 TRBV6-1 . CASSERGTGGDPQHF TGTGCCAGCAGTGAACGGGGGACTGGTGGTGATCCCCAGCATTTT
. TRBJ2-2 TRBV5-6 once CASSLSGGHRTGELFF TGTGCCAGCAGCTTGTCCGGGGGGCATCGCACCGGGGAGCTGTTTTTT
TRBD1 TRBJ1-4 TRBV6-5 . CASRQGGFNEKLFF TGTGCCAGCCGACAAGGGGGCTTTAATGAAAAACTGTTTTTT
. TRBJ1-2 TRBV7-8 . CASSLVVVEGNYGYTF TGTGCCAGCAGCTTAGTTGTCGTGGAGGGAAACTATGGCTACACCTTC
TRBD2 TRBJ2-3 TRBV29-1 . CSVTGRTSGGSDTQYF TGCAGCGTTACGGGGCGGACTAGCGGGGGATCAGATACGCAGTATTTT
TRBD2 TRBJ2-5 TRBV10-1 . CASSESSGAQETQYF TGCGCCAGCAGTGAGTCTAGCGGGGCCCAAGAGACCCAGTACTTC
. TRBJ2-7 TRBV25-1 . CASSRTVPYEQYF TGTGCCAGCAGCAGGACAGTCCCCTACGAGCAGTACTTC
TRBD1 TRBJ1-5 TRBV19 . CASSRGQVFNQPQHF TGTGCCAGTAGTCGGGGACAGGTATTCAATCAGCCCCAGCATTTT
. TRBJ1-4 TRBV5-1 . CASSWQGLEEKLFF TGCGCCAGCAGCTGGCAGGGTCTTGAGGAAAAACTGTTTTTT
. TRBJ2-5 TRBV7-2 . CASSLAASGERRETQYF TGTGCCAGCAGCTTAGCGGCGTCAGGGGAACGGCGAGAGACCCAGTACTTC
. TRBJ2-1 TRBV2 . CATRPIIIDNEQFF TGTGCCACCAGACCTATTATAATAGACAATGAGCAGTTCTTC
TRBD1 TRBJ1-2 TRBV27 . CASSLQGGHGYTF TGTGCCAGCAGTTTACAGGGGGGCCATGGCTACACCTTC
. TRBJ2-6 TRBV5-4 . CASSFGGRSSGANVLTF TGTGCCAGCAGCTTCGGGGGACGGAGCTCTGGGGCCAACGTCCTGACTTTC
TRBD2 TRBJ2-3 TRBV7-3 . CASSSPGTSGASTDTQYF TGTGCCAGCAGCTCGCCCGGGACTAGCGGGGCTAGCACAGATACGCAGTATTTT
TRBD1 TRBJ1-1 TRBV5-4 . CASRRTTGLKDTEAFF TGTGCCAGCAGACGGACGACAGGGCTGAAGGACACTGAAGCTTTCTTT
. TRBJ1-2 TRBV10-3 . CAISESRVNYGYTF TGTGCCATCAGTGAGTCGAGGGTTAACTATGGCTACACCTTC
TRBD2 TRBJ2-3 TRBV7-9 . CASSELTSRIGYF TGTGCCAGCAGCGAGCTGACTAGCCGAATAGGGTATTTT
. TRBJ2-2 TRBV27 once CASSSYGELFF TGTGCCAGCAGTTCCTACGGGGAGCTGTTTTTT
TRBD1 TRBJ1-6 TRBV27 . CASSSGTANSPLHF TGTGCCAGCAGTTCGGGGACAGCAAATTCACCCCTCCACTTT
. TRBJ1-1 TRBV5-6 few CASSLWGDGGNTEAFF TGTGCCAGCAGCTTGTGGGGGGACGGGGGGAACACTGAAGCTTTCTTT
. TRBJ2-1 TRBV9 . CASSAEAINEQFF TGTGCCAGCAGCGCAGAGGCCATCAATGAGCAGTTCTTC
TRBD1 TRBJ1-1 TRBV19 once CASSIGDRTDTEAFF TGTGCCAGTAGTATAGGGGACAGGACAGACACTGAAGCTTTCTTT
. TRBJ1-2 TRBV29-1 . CSADSTWGYTF TGCAGCGCCGACAGCACTTGGGGCTACACCTTC
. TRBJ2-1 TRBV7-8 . CASSLLRPGGARYEQFF TGTGCCAGCAGCTTACTAAGGCCTGGCGGGGCTCGGTATGAGCAGTTCTTC
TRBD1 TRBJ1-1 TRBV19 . CASSARQGGTEAFF TGTGCCAGTAGTGCCAGACAGGGCGGCACTGAAGCTTTCTTT
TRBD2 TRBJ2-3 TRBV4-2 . CASSQLAGVSSEDTQYF TGTGCCAGCAGCCAATTAGCGGGGGTGAGTTCAGAAGATACGCAGTATTTT
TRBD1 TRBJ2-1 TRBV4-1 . CASSQAAGGAYNEQFF TGCGCCAGCAGCCAAGCCGCAGGGGGCGCGTACAATGAGCAGTTCTTC
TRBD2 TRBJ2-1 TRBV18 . CASSPPELAGGQQFF TGTGCCAGCTCACCACCGGAGCTAGCGGGGGGGCAGCAGTTCTTC
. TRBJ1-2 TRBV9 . CASSVSGYGYTF TGTGCCAGCAGCGTATCGGGGTATGGCTACACCTTC
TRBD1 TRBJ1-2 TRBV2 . CASSETGGDSGYTF TGTGCCAGCAGTGAGACAGGGGGGGATAGCGGCTACACCTTC
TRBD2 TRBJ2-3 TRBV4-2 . CASSQESGGSGRDTQYF TGTGCCAGCAGCCAAGAAAGCGGGGGTTCGGGTAGAGATACGCAGTATTTT
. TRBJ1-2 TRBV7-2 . CASSLDWGANYGYTF TGTGCCAGCAGCCTGGACTGGGGGGCTAACTATGGCTACACCTTC
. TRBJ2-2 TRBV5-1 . CASSLTSTGELFF TGCGCCAGCAGCCTCACAAGCACCGGGGAGCTGTTTTTT
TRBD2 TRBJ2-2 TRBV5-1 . CASSLSSGGSTGELFF TGCGCCAGCAGCTTGTCAAGCGGGGGGTCGACCGGGGAGCTGTTTTTT
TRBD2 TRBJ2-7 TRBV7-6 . CASSHTGGSYEQYF TGTGCCAGCAGTCACACGGGGGGCTCCTACGAGCAGTACTTC
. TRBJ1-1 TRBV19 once CASSISEVTVSNEAFF TGTGCCAGTAGTATATCTGAGGTGACAGTTTCCAATGAAGCTTTCTTT
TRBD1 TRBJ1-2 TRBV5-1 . CASSLEGQGMENGYTF TGCGCCAGCAGCTTGGAAGGACAGGGGATGGAGAATGGCTACACCTTC
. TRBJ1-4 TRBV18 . CASSPPGQLDEKLFF TGTGCCAGCTCACCACCTGGACAGTTAGATGAAAAACTGTTTTTT
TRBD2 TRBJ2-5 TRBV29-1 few CSELTSGQETQYF TGCAGCGAACTGACTAGCGGCCAAGAGACCCAGTACTTC
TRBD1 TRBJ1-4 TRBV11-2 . CASSPRDREATNEKLFF TGTGCCAGCAGCCCCCGGGACAGGGAGGCAACTAATGAAAAACTGTTTTTT
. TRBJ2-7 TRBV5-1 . CASSLGQESSYEQYF TGCGCCAGCAGCTTGGGACAGGAGTCCTCCTACGAGCAGTACTTC
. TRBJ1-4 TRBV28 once CASSPGHDEKLFF TGTGCCAGCAGTCCGGGACATGATGAAAAACTGTTTTTT
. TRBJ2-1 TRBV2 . CASTRSDEQFF TGTGCCAGCACTAGGAGCGATGAGCAGTTCTTC
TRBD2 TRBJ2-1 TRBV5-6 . CASSPEFSGGYNEQFF TGTGCCAGCAGCCCAGAGTTTAGCGGGGGTTACAATGAGCAGTTCTTC
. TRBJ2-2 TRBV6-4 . CASRETANTGELFF TGTGCCAGCAGGGAGACAGCGAACACCGGGGAGCTGTTTTTT
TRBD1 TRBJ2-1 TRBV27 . CASSQTGDPSNEQFF TGTGCCAGCAGTCAAACAGGGGACCCTTCCAATGAGCAGTTCTTC